The rows below give T cell receptor beta chains drawn from one sample of a study of identifying expanded T cells in peripheral blood. TCRdb's table, derived via immunoSEQ multiplex PCR, lists solely in-frame clones and lacks some. The top ten hold over 15% of the sample, which has approximately 110,000 clones, 80% to 90% seen once. The sample comprised blood. All receptors derive from a person between 18 and 70 years old in good health. Both conserved end residues are part of each CDR3. Fields, in order: J gene, clone size, V gene, D gene, CDR3 DNA, CDR3 protein. D genes are given only for firm matches. The size of a clone is reported for some rows only, either as once, few or many, or as a class for expanded clones.

TRBJ1-6 . TRBV7-9 . TGTGCCAGCAGCGAAACCGGGACTTCCAATTCACCCCTCCACTTT CASSETGTSNSPLHF
TRBJ2-3 once TRBV28 . TGTGCCAGCAGTTTTATAGGGGGTGGGGCAGATACGCAGTATTTT CASSFIGGGADTQYF
TRBJ2-1 . TRBV7-9 TRBD2 TGTGCCAGCAGCTTACTAGCGGGGGACAATGAGCAGTTCTTC CASSLLAGDNEQFF
TRBJ2-1 once TRBV6-6 . TGTGCCAGCAGCCCCCGATCCAGTCACAATGAGCAGTTCTTC CASSPRSSHNEQFF
TRBJ2-7 once TRBV28 TRBD2 TGTGCCAGCAGCCTTTTAGCGGGGCGCTCCTACGAGCAGTACTTC CASSLLAGRSYEQYF
TRBJ2-3 once TRBV28 . TGTGCCAGCATGCGCGTTGACATCTCAGATACGCAGTATTTT CASMRVDISDTQYF
TRBJ2-5 . TRBV20-1 . TGCAGTGCTAGCCGGCGAGAGACCCAGTACTTC CSASRRETQYF
TRBJ2-4 . TRBV7-2 . TGTGCCAGCAGTCTCGACAGGCTAGCCAAAAACATTCAGTACTTC CASSLDRLAKNIQYF
TRBJ2-5 . TRBV5-5 TRBD2 TGTGCCAGCAGCACCTGGGGGGGAGAGACCCAGTACTTC CASSTWGGETQYF
TRBJ2-5 . TRBV7-9 . TGTGCCAGCAGCCCAGGAGAGACCCAGTACTTC CASSPGETQYF
TRBJ2-7 few TRBV2 . TGTGCCAGCCTACTCGACGGCGAGCAGTACTTC CASLLDGEQYF
TRBJ2-2 . TRBV9 . TGTGCCAGCAGCGTAGTAGGAGCTAACACCGGGGAGCTGTTTTTT CASSVVGANTGELFF
TRBJ2-3 . TRBV18 . TGTGCCAGCTCAAAGACACCACTCATCACAGATACGCAGTATTTT CASSKTPLITDTQYF
TRBJ1-3 . TRBV28 TRBD1 TGTGCCAGCAGCCCCGGGACAGTCAACTCTGGAAACACCATATATTTT CASSPGTVNSGNTIYF
TRBJ1-2 . TRBV14 . TGTGCCAGCAGCCAGTCAGGGCCTACCTTCTACTCTAACTATGGCTACACCTTC CASSQSGPTFYSNYGYTF
TRBJ1-1 . TRBV28 . TGTGCCAGCAGTGCAAGACGAGACACTGAAGCTTTCTTT CASSARRDTEAFF
TRBJ2-7 once TRBV19 . TGTGCCAGTAGTATGCCGGGAGCCGAGCAGTACTTC CASSMPGAEQYF
TRBJ1-3 . TRBV7-9 TRBD1 TGTGCCAGCAGCTTTACAGGGGCGGGAAACACCATATATTTT CASSFTGAGNTIYF
TRBJ1-2 . TRBV29-1 . TGCAGCGTGACGCAACAGATCTCCGATGGCTACACCTTC CSVTQQISDGYTF
TRBJ1-2 . TRBV5-6 . TGTGCCAGCAGCTTGTGGTATTCGGGCCATGGCTACACCTTC CASSLWYSGHGYTF
TRBJ1-2 . TRBV19 . TGTGCCAGTAGCCTAATGCGAGGGTACTATGGCTACACCTTC CASSLMRGYYGYTF
TRBJ2-7 . TRBV11-1 TRBD2 TGTGCCAGCAGCTTAGGTAGCGGGGGCCCCTACGAGCAGTACTTC CASSLGSGGPYEQYF